Shown below are 3 T cell receptor beta chains from a single sample sequenced in a study of T cells in Graves' hyperthyroidism and ophthalmopathy. RNA transcripts gave rise to amplified TCR beta CDR3 regions. Researchers ran a first-round RT-PCR on the TCR CDR3 using the HTBI primer set. One entry per CDR3 protein results from TCRdb running MiXCR on the multiplex PCR reads. This table holds about 420,000 distinct CDR3 sequences, more than 15% found once. Sequencing used blood. All receptors come from a woman aged 18-29 years with Graves' hyperthyroidism.

This clonotype was seen only a few times. J is TRBJ2-1 and V is TRBV5-1; D is undetermined. Germline lookup yields CDR1 SGHRS and CDR2 YFSETQ. The CDR3 sequence is 14 residues long. Between the trimmed V and J ends, which lost 4 bases and 5 bases, there was a span of 13 bases. CDR3 DNA: TGCGCCAGCAGCCTGGGCCGACTCCACAATGAGCAGTTCTTC. Encoded protein: CASSLGRLHNEQFF. Full variable domain (remainder filled in from reference TRBV5-1 and TRBJ2-1): KAGVTQTPRYLIKTRGQQVTLSCSPISGHRSVSWYQQTPGQGLQFLFEYFSETQRNKGNFPGRFSGRQFSNSRSEMNVSTLELGDSALYLCASSLGRLHNEQFFGPGTRLTVL.

This clonotype was seen repeatedly, ten times or more. The chain carries TRBV29-1 and TRBJ1-5; D is perhaps TRBD1 (5 bases). The V gene lost 6 bases and the J gene lost 1 base, with 13 bases spanning the gap. The CDR3 covers 14 residues. The germline gives CDR1 SQVTM, CDR2 ANQGSEA. The CDR3 bases are TGCAGCGTCGAAAGGGGCCCGAGCAATCAGCCCCAGCATTTT. It codes for CSVERGPSNQPQHF.

This clonotype was counted at least ten times. V is TRBV12-3 or TRBV12-4 and J is TRBJ2-1; possibly TRBD1 for D (6 bases). This CDR3 has 16 amino acids. Trimming stripped 5 bases from V and 3 bases from J, with 17 bases between. The CDR3 sequence is CASSRRQGLNYNEQFF. The CDR3 DNA follows: TGTGCCAGCAGTAGACGTCAGGGGTTAAACTACAATGAGCAGTTCTTC.